This entry concerns a single TCR beta chain. No antigen is known for it. The CDR3 spans 13 residues. Germline V gene lookup returns CDR1 GTSNPN and CDR2 SVGIG (reference sequence). J gave up 1 base and V 4 bases, and 4 bases lay outside the gene matches. The data belong to a study of T cell responses to AZD1222 COVID-19 vaccine. Study-level findings and limits: Seropositivity was recorded at baseline in only a handful of AZD1222 recipients.

The repertoire was sequenced with immunoSEQ multiplex PCR; TCRdb's copy has only in-frame clones and lacks some. This sample has 100,000 to 150,000 clones, with 86% found just once. The genes are TRBV30 and TRBJ2-7; 7 nucleotides line up with TRBD1. The TCR was taken from an adult who received the AZD1222 COVID-19 vaccine. The sequenced sample was peripheral blood, obtained 28 days after the second AZD1222 dose. CDR3 DNA: TGTGCCTGGAAACCAGGGGGATCCTACGAGCAGTACTTC. Protein: CAWKPGGSYEQYF.